These 9 T cell receptor beta chains share one sample of origin, sequenced in a study of cytomegalovirus exposure and HLA in healthy donors. PCR amplification relied on 60 Vbeta primers (plus 13 Jbeta primers). Repertoires were generated with immunoSEQ multiplex PCR, while TCRdb's copy carries only in-frame clones and drops some. Of about 82,000 clones listed, approximately 90% are singletons. Material: PBMCs. The source of these receptors is a young man in good health and CMV-seronegative.

The chain recombines TRBV28 with TRBJ1-5, with unresolved D. The CDR3 is 10 amino acids. CDR1 is MDHEN, CDR2 SYDVKM, per germline. Trimming stripped 7 bases from V and 8 bases from J, with 6 bases between. The CDR3 region is CASTFEPQHF. Here the CDR3 DNA reads TGTGCCAGCACATTTGAGCCCCAGCATTTT.

This rearrangement joins TRBV5-1 to TRBJ2-7, with 8 bases fitting TRBD1. J was trimmed by 4 bases and V by 7 bases; bases with no gene match: 7. The CDR3 runs 13 residues. In germline, CDR1 is SGHRS, CDR2 YFSETQ. The CDR3 region is CASREQGVYEQYF. The DNA for the CDR3 is TGCGCCAGCCGGGAACAGGGGGTGTACGAGCAGTACTTC. Together with reference TRBV5-1 and TRBJ2-7, the CDR3 gives the full variable domain: KAGVTQTPRYLIKTRGQQVTLSCSPISGHRSVSWYQQTPGQGLQFLFEYFSETQRNKGNFPGRFSGRQFSNSRSEMNVSTLELGDSALYLCASREQGVYEQYFGPGTRLTVT.

The chain has TRBV30 and TRBJ1-2; no clear D gene. From germline, CDR1 is GTSNPN and CDR2 SVGIG (reference sequence). V shed 4 bases and J shed 1 base, with 10 bases lying between them. The CDR3 consists of 13 residues. CDR3 in amino acids: CAWNSLRNYGYTF. The DNA of the CDR3 is TGTGCCTGGAATTCTCTCCGTAACTATGGCTACACCTTC.

The genes are TRBV4-1 and TRBJ2-3, with D maybe TRBD2 (5 bases). V gave up 4 bases and J gave up 0 bases, with 11 bases separating them. This CDR3 is 15 amino acids long. Germline-derived CDR1 and CDR2 are MGHRA and YSYEKL. CDR3 protein: CASSPGWVSTDTQYF. The CDR3 DNA reads as TGCGCCAGCAGCCCGGGATGGGTTAGCACAGATACGCAGTATTTT.

This chain uses TRBV28 with TRBJ2-7, with TRBD2 identical over 10 bases. Per germline, CDR1 MDHEN and CDR2 SYDVKM. The CDR3 covers 14 residues. Trimming removed 5 bases from V and 9 bases from J; junction bases left unmatched: 10. CDR3 protein: CASSQASGRRVQYF. CDR3 nucleotide sequence: TGTGCCAGCAGTCAGGCTAGCGGGAGAAGAGTGCAGTACTTC.

This rearrangement joins TRBV27 to TRBJ1-2; TRBD1 agrees at 7 bases. V dropped 2 bases and J dropped 1; count of bases not matched to a gene: 4. The germline CDR1 and CDR2 sequences are MNHEY and SMNVEV (reference sequence). The CDR3 has 15 amino acids. The CDR3, as DNA: TGTGCCAGCAGTTTAGTCCCAGGGGGTAACTATGGCTACACCTTC. It is translated as CASSLVPGGNYGYTF.

V is TRBV7-2 and J is TRBJ2-1; TRBD2 matches 11 bases. Germline V lookup: CDR1 SGHTA, CDR2 FQGNSA. This CDR3 spans 16 amino acids. The junction had 10 bases not matched to a gene; V was cut back by 5 bases and J by 7 bases. DNA of the CDR3: TGTGCCAGCAGCCCCCCTAGCGGGAGGTTATCAAATGAGCAGTTCTTC. This gives the protein CASSPPSGRLSNEQFF.

The J gene is TRBJ1-1, the V gene TRBV5-4; 12 bases agree with TRBD1. The germline V gene encodes CDR1 SGHNT and CDR2 YYREEE (reference sequence). The CDR3 spans 16 residues. Unmatched junction bases numbered 9, after V lost 5 bases and J lost 4 bases. The CDR3: CASSSGTGGQGTEAFF. DNA for the CDR3: TGTGCCAGCAGTTCCGGGACAGGGGGCCAGGGCACTGAAGCTTTCTTT.

The CDR3 region has the DNA TGTGCCAGCAGCACCAGACTAGCGGGAAACCCTTTGAGGGATACGCAGTATTTT. Translated: CASSTRLAGNPLRDTQYF. V usage is TRBV11-1 and J usage is TRBJ2-3, with 11 bases that match TRBD2. The junction had 16 bases not matched to a gene; V was cut back by 5 bases and J by 6 bases. The V gene's germline CDR1 is SGHAT and CDR2 FQDESV (reference sequence). The CDR3 extends over 18 amino acids.